A selection of T cell receptor beta chains follows, all from one sample in a study of siplizumab effects on memory and regulatory T cells. Assay used: immunoSEQ multiplex PCR; TCRdb lists only in-frame clones, some missing. The table includes roughly 100,000 clones, around 90% detected once. The sample comprised non-Treg CD4+ T cells sorted from blood. These receptors originate from a human donor in good health. CDR3s include the opening cysteine and the closing phenylalanine or tryptophan. The D gene is left open where the match is weak.

length	D	V	J	CDR3	DNA
15	NA	TRBV7-3	TRBJ1-1	CASSPYGVRATEAFF	TGTGCCAGCAGCCCCTACGGGGTGCGGGCCACTGAAGCTTTCTTT
15	NA	TRBV10-2	TRBJ1-5	CASSESKVFRQPQHF	TGCGCCAGCAGTGAGTCGAAGGTGTTCCGTCAGCCCCAGCATTTT
16	TRBD1	TRBV28	TRBJ1-1	CASSSRQGAKGTEAFF	TGTGCCAGCAGTTCGCGACAGGGGGCTAAGGGCACTGAAGCTTTCTTT
12	NA	TRBV30	TRBJ1-1	CAWSRENTEAFF	TGTGCCTGGAGTCGGGAGAACACTGAAGCTTTCTTT
18	NA	TRBV7-6	TRBJ1-4	CASSLEGLGGSSNEKLFF	TGTGCCAGCAGCTTAGAGGGGTTGGGGGGCTCCTCTAATGAAAAACTGTTTTTT
15	NA	TRBV21-1	TRBJ2-5	CASSKKKGAEETQYF	TGTGCCAGCAGCAAAAAGAAGGGGGCTGAAGAGACCCAGTACTTC
12	NA	TRBV6-1	TRBJ2-7	CASSQDRDTKYF	TGTGCCAGCAGTCAGGATCGGGACACTAAGTACTTC
15	NA	TRBV7-9	TRBJ1-2	CASSPGVGSNYGYTF	TGTGCCAGCAGCCCGGGTGTGGGATCAAACTATGGCTACACCTTC
13	TRBD1	TRBV5-4	TRBJ2-7	CASSATGVSEQYF	TGTGCCAGCAGCGCGACAGGGGTGAGCGAGCAGTACTTC
11	NA	TRBV30	TRBJ1-2	CAWGTYYGYTF	TGTGCCTGGGGAACCTACTATGGCTACACCTTC
12	NA	TRBV19	TRBJ2-7	CASSIGRAEQYF	TGTGCCAGTAGTATCGGACGTGCCGAGCAGTACTTC
15	TRBD1	TRBV7-9	TRBJ1-1	CASSLGSETGAEAFF	TGTGCCAGCAGCTTAGGGTCCGAGACAGGGGCGGAAGCTTTCTTT